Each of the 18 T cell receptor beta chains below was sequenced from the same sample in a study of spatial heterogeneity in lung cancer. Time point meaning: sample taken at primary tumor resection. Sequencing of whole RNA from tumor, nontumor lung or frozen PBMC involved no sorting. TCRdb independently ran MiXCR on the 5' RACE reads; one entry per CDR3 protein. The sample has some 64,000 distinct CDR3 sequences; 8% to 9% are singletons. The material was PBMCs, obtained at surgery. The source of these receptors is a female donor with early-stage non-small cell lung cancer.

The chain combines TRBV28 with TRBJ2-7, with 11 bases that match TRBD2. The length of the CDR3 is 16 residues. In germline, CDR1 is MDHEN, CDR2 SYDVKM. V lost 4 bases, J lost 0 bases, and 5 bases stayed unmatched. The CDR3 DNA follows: TGTGCCAGCAGTTCCGCCGGACTAGCGGGCTCCTACGAGCAGTACTTC. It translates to CASSSAGLAGSYEQYF.

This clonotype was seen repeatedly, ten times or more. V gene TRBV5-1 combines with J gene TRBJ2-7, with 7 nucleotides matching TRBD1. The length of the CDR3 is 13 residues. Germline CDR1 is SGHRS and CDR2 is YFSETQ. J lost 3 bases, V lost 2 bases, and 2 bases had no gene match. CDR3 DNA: TGCGCCAGCAGCTTCCGACAGGGCTACGAGCAGTACGTC. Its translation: CASSFRQGYEQYV.

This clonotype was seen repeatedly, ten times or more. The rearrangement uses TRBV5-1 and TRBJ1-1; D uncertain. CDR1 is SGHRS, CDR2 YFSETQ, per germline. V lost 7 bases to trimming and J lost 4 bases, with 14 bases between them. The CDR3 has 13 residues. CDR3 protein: CASGVAGLTEAFF. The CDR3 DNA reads TGCGCCAGCGGCGTGGCAGGACTCACTGAAGCTTTCTTT.

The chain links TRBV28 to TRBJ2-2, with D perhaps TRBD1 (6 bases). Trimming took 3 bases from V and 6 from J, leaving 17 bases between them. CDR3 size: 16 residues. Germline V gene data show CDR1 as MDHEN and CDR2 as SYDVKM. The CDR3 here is CASSFPTQGSAGELFF. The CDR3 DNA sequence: TGTGCCAGCAGTTTCCCCACACAGGGATCCGCCGGGGAGCTGTTTTTT. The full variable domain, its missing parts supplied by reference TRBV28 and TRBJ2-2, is DVKVTQSSRYLVKRTGEKVFLECVQDMDHENMFWYRQDPGLGLRLIYFSYDVKMKEKGDIPEGYSVSREKKERFSLILESASTNQTSMYLCASSFPTQGSAGELFFGEGSRLTVL.

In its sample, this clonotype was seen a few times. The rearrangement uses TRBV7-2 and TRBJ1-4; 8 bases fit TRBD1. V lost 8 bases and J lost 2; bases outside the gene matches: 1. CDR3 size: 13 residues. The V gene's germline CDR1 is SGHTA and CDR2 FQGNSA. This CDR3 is CASRQGTNEKLFF. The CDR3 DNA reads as TGTGCCAGCCGACAGGGGACTAATGAAAAACTGTTTTTT.

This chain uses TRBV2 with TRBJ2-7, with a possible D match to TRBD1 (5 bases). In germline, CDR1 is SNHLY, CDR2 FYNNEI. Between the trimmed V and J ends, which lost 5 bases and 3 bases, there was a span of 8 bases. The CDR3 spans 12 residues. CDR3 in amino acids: CASSPQDYEQYF. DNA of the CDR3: TGTGCCAGCAGTCCACAGGACTACGAGCAGTACTTC.

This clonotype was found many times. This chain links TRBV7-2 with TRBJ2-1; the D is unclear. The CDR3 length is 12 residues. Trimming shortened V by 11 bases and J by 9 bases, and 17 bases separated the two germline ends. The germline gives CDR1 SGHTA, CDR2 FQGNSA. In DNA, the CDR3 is TGTGCCCTCGAGGTAGCTCTCGGTGAGCAGTTCTTC. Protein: CALEVALGEQFF.

CDR3 amino acids: CASSQDRGAWGYTF. The CDR3, as DNA: TGTGCCAGCAGCCAAGATCGGGGGGCATGGGGCTACACCTTC. The rearrangement links TRBV3-1 to TRBJ1-2; maybe TRBD1 (6 bases). Germline V gene sequence: CDR1 LGHDT, CDR2 YNNKEL (reference sequence). The CDR3 contains 14 residues. Trimming stripped 0 bases from V and 8 bases from J, with 13 bases between.

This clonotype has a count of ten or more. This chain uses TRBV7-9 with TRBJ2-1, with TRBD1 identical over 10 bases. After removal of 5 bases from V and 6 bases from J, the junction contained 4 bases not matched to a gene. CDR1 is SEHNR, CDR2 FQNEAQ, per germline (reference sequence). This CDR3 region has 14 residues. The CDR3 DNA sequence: TGTGCCAGCAGCACGTGGACAGGGGGCAATGAGCAGTTCTTC. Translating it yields CASSTWTGGNEQFF.

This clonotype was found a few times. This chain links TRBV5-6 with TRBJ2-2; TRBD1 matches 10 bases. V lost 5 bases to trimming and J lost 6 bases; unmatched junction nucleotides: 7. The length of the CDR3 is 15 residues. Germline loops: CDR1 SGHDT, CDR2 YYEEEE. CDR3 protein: CASRAPGTGAGELFF. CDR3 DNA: TGTGCCAGCAGAGCCCCCGGGACAGGGGCCGGGGAGCTGTTTTTT.

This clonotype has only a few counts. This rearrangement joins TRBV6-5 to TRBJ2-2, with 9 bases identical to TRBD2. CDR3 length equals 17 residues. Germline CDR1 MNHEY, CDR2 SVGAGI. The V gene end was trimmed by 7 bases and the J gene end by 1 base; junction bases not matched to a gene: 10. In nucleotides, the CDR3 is TGTGCCAGCACCCGAGGGTCTAGCGGGGTGAACACCGGGGAGCTGTTTTTT. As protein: CASTRGSSGVNTGELFF.

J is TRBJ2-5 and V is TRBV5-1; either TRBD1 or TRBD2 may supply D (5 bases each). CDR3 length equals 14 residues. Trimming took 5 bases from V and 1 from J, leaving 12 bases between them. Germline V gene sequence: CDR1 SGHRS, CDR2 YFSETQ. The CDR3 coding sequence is TGCGCCAGCAGTCCGGGGCTTCCCCAAGAGACCCAGTACTTC. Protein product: CASSPGLPQETQYF.

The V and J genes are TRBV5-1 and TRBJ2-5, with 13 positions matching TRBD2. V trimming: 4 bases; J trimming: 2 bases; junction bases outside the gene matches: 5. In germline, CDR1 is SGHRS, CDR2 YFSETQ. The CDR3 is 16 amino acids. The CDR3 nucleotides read TGCGCCAGCAGCCCCGGACTAGCGGGGGTTCAAGAGACCCAGTACTTC. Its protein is CASSPGLAGVQETQYF.

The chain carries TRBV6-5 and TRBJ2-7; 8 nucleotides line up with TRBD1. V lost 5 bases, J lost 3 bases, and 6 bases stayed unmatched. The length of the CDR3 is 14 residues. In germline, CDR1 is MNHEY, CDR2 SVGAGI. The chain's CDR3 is CASSPGQGYYEQYV. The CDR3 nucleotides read TGTGCCAGCAGTCCCGGACAGGGTTACTACGAGCAGTACGTC.

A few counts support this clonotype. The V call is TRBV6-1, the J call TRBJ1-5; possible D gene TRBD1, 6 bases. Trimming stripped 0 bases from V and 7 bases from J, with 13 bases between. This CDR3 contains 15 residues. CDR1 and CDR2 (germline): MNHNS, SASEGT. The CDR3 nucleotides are TGTGCCAGCAGTGAAGCACCATTACAGGGACAGCCCCAGCATTTT. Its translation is CASSEAPLQGQPQHF.

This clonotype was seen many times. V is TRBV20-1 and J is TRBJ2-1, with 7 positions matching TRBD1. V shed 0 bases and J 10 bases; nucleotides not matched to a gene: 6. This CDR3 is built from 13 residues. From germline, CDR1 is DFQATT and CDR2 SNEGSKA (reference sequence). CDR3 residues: CSARDRQDREQFF. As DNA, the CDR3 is TGCAGTGCTAGAGATCGACAGGACAGGGAGCAGTTCTTC.

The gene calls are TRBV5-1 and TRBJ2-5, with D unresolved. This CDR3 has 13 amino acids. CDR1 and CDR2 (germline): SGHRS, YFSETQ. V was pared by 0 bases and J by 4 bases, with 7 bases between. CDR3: CASSLEITETQYF. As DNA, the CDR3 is TGCGCCAGCAGCTTGGAAATTACAGAGACCCAGTACTTC.

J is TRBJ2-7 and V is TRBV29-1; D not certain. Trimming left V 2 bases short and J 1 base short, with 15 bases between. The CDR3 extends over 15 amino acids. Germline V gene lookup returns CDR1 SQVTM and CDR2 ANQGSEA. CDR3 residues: CSVETQVRGSYEQYF. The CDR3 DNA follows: TGCAGCGTTGAAACTCAAGTAAGAGGTTCCTACGAGCAGTACTTC.